These 10 T cell receptor beta chains originate from one sample sequenced in a study of blood T cells in healthy people across ages. For the second PCR, which ran for roughly 7 to 11 cycles, a sample-barcoded 5' primer and a J-beta primer mix were used. TCRdb processed the 5' RACE reads anew with MiXCR; each CDR3 protein has one entry. The top ten hold approximately 2.1% of the sample, which has 1.5 million to 2 million distinct CDR3 sequences, roughly 49% seen once. The specimen sequenced was blood. All receptors come from a woman in her thirties or forties in good health.

In this sample, this clonotype turned up once. The gene calls are TRBV6-2 or TRBV6-3 and TRBJ2-1; 7 bases line up with TRBD1. V shed 7 bases, J shed 3 bases, and the junction held 9 bases outside the gene matches. The CDR3 spans 15 residues. Germline values: CDR1 MNHEY, CDR2 SVGEGT. The CDR3 spells CASTPTGSNYNEQFF. CDR3 in DNA: TGTGCCAGCACCCCGACAGGGAGTAACTACAATGAGCAGTTCTTC.

The genes are TRBV6-2 or TRBV6-3 and TRBJ1-1; D gene unclear. CDR3 length equals 15 residues. Trimming took off 2 bases at V and 0 bases at J, with 10 bases between the two ends. Per germline, CDR1 MNHEY and CDR2 SVGEGT. CDR3 nucleotide sequence: TGTGCCAGCAGTTACCCCGGCGGGATGAACACTGAAGCTTTCTTT. It specifies CASSYPGGMNTEAFF.

The genes are TRBV6-2 or TRBV6-3 and TRBJ2-4, with unresolved D. CDR1 and CDR2 from the germline V gene are MNHEY and SVGEGT. V lost 2 bases and J 1 base, leaving 12 bases between the germline ends. CDR3 length: 16 residues. This CDR3 reads CASSYNTHGAKNIQYF. The CDR3, as DNA: TGTGCCAGCAGTTACAACACTCATGGGGCCAAAAACATTCAGTACTTC.

The chain recombines TRBV19 with TRBJ2-7; D is uncertain. The V end lost 4 bases, the J end lost 7 bases, and 11 bases lay between the germline ends. The CDR3 has 12 amino acids. Germline V lookup: CDR1 LNHDA, CDR2 SQIVND (reference sequence). The CDR3 DNA sequence: TGTGCCAGTAGTAACTCCGGAACAGAGCAGTACTTC. Its translation: CASSNSGTEQYF.

This clonotype has a handful of counts. The V call is TRBV15, the J call TRBJ2-3; the D gene is possibly TRBD2 (5 bases). The CDR3 runs to 13 residues. V gave up 2 bases and J gave up 11 bases, with 14 bases separating them. Germline V lookup: CDR1 LNHNV, CDR2 YYDKDF (reference sequence). CDR3 in amino acids: CATSRPPSPEQYF. CDR3 DNA: TGTGCCACCAGCAGACCACCTAGCCCAGAGCAGTATTTT.

V and J are TRBV29-1 and TRBJ2-5; 10 bases line up with TRBD1. Trimming cost V 4 bases and J 12 bases; bases outside gene matches: 11. Germline V lookup: CDR1 SQVTM, CDR2 ANQGSEA. The CDR3 extends over 13 amino acids. CDR3: CSVGNRDRGYKYF. In nucleotides, the CDR3 is TGCAGCGTTGGAAACCGGGACAGGGGATATAAGTACTTC.

In its sample, this clonotype was seen a few times. V usage is TRBV3-1 and J usage is TRBJ2-5; D gene uncertain. The CDR3 contains 14 residues. Trimming removed 0 bases at V and 8 bases at J, with 13 bases between. Germline CDR1 LGHDT, CDR2 YNNKEL (reference sequence). CDR3 bases: TGTGCCAGCAGCCAAGATATCAGGATCCGAACCCAGTACTTC. Protein sequence: CASSQDIRIRTQYF.

This rearrangement joins TRBV5-1 to TRBJ2-6, with D maybe TRBD1 (5 bases). The CDR3 is 16 residues long. Germline CDR1 reads SGHRS; CDR2 reads YFSETQ. Trimming took off 4 bases at V and 0 bases at J, with 11 bases between the two ends. For the CDR3, the DNA is TGCGCCAGCAGCATCCGACAGTCCTCTGGGGCCAACGTCCTGACTTTC. This sequence encodes CASSIRQSSGANVLTF.

This clonotype was found a few times. This sequence joins TRBV20-1 and TRBJ2-7, with D perhaps matching TRBD1 (6 bases). The CDR3 consists of 15 residues. Looked up from germline, CDR1 is DFQATT and CDR2 is SNEGSKA (reference sequence). The V and J ends lost 0 bases and 0 bases respectively, with 12 bases between them. This chain's CDR3 is CSARDSAGASYEQYF. The CDR3 DNA is TGCAGTGCTAGAGATTCGGCAGGGGCCTCCTACGAGCAGTACTTC.

A word on this clonotype: A read error may be the cause here, since a much bigger clone is one base away. The chain recombines TRBV7-2 with TRBJ2-7, with TRBD1 identical over 7 bases. Trimming took 5 bases from V and 10 from J; bases not matched to a gene: 8. This CDR3 region has 12 residues. Looked up from germline, CDR1 is SGHTA and CDR2 is FQGNSA. The CDR3 protein is CASSRQGNTQYF. The CDR3 region has the DNA TGTGCCAGCAGCCGACAGGGAAACACTCAGTACTTC.